This entry features one T cell receptor beta chain sequence. Sequencing used immunoSEQ multiplex PCR; TCRdb keeps in-frame clones, though not all of them. The sample contains around 200,000 clones, roughly 85% of which appear only once. CDR3 length: 14 residues. Germline V CDR1 and CDR2: SGHTS, YDEGEE. V lost 4 bases and J lost 7; bases outside the gene matches: 6. This specimen belongs to a study of blood T cell repertoires in COVID-19. Across the study: The study drew acute and convalescent COVID-19 samples from the United States, Italy and Spain.

The rearrangement uses TRBV5-8 and TRBJ2-4; 9 bases fit TRBD1. Sequenced input: peripheral blood. The source is a man aged 55 to 70 with acute or convalescent COVID-19. CDR3 bases: TGTGCCAGCAGCCGGACAGGGGAGTTTAACATTCAGTACTTC. Its translation is CASSRTGEFNIQYF.